What follows are 9 T cell receptor beta chains derived from one specimen sequenced in a study of cytomegalovirus exposure and HLA in healthy donors. Vbeta (60) and Jbeta (13) primers were used in the PCR. Here immunoSEQ multiplex PCR was the method, and the copy in TCRdb shows in-frame clones only, minus some. In the table there are approximately 84,000 clones, roughly 73% of which are singletons. Sample: PBMCs. These receptors came from a man aged 40-55 years in good health and CMV-seronegative.

The chain carries TRBV10-3 and TRBJ2-7, with TRBD1 as a possible D gene (6 bases). From germline, CDR1 is ENHRY and CDR2 SYGVKD. This CDR3 has 14 residues. V was cut by 8 bases and J by 4 bases, with 18 bases left in between. The CDR3 loop reads CAIQPATGTYEQYF. In DNA, the CDR3 is TGTGCCATCCAGCCGGCCACAGGGACGTACGAGCAGTACTTC.

The chain couples TRBV6-1 to TRBJ1-2; 7 bases align to TRBD1. CDR3 length: 13 residues. Germline V gives CDR1 MNHNS, CDR2 SASEGT. Trimming took 4 bases from V and 4 from J; bases not matched to a gene: 3. CDR3 sequence (DNA): TGTGCCAGCAGTGCTCGGACAGGCTATGGCTACACCTTC. Protein sequence: CASSARTGYGYTF.

This clone was detected once. The chain has TRBV9 and TRBJ2-1; D may be TRBD2 (6 bases). The CDR3 is made up of 14 amino acids. Germline V gene sequence: CDR1 SGDLS, CDR2 YYNGEE. V lost 1 base to trimming and J lost 9 bases, with 14 bases between them. CDR3 protein: CASSVRELGAEQFF. For the CDR3, the DNA is TGTGCCAGCAGCGTACGGGAGTTAGGAGCTGAGCAGTTCTTC.

V usage is TRBV29-1 and J usage is TRBJ1-2; D remains unclear. Deletions cut 3 bases from V and 7 bases from J, with 15 bases between. CDR3 size: 13 residues. From germline, CDR1 is SQVTM and CDR2 ANQGSEA. This CDR3 is CSVEGDGSSGYTF. For the CDR3, the DNA is TGCAGCGTTGAGGGTGACGGCTCTAGTGGCTACACCTTC.

This clone has just a few counts. This chain joins TRBV19 and TRBJ2-1; tentatively, D is TRBD2 (6 bases). V lost 6 bases and J 1 base, leaving 16 bases between the germline ends. Germline values: CDR1 LNHDA, CDR2 SQIVND (reference sequence). CDR3 length: 16 amino acids. CDR3 loop: CASSLGWGRSYNEQFF. Written as DNA, the CDR3 is TGTGCCAGTAGCCTTGGGTGGGGGAGGTCCTACAATGAGCAGTTCTTC.

The chain combines TRBV4-1 with TRBJ1-1; the D gene is possibly TRBD1 (6 bases). From germline, CDR1 is MGHRA and CDR2 YSYEKL. Trimming stripped 1 base from V and 1 base from J, with 16 bases between. The CDR3 length is 17 residues. This CDR3 reads CASSQGGGRGANTEAFF. CDR3 coding DNA: TGCGCCAGCAGCCAAGGGGGCGGGCGGGGGGCGAACACTGAAGCTTTCTTT.

Only a few counts were recorded for this clone. CDR3 in DNA: TGTGCCAGCAGCTCGAGGGGGTACGAGCAGTACTTC. This encodes CASSSRGYEQYF. The chain links TRBV11-2 to TRBJ2-7; D possibly corresponds to TRBD1 (6 bases). Trimming stripped 4 bases from V and 4 bases from J, with 8 bases between. Germline CDR1 SGHAT, CDR2 FQNNGV. This CDR3 has 12 residues.

The chain couples TRBV7-3 to TRBJ1-1, with D possibly TRBD1 on 6 matching bases. CDR1 is SGHTA and CDR2 is FQGTGA in the germline V gene. The V and J ends lost 1 base and 1 base respectively, with 10 bases between them. The CDR3 has 15 amino acids. The DNA of the CDR3 is TGTGCCAGCAGCTTAAGCCCGGGACAGAACACTGAAGCTTTCTTT. Its protein product is CASSLSPGQNTEAFF.

The chain combines TRBV11-2 with TRBJ2-7, with 8 bases matching TRBD2. CDR1 is SGHAT, CDR2 FQNNGV, per germline. The CDR3 length is 13 residues. V was clipped by 10 bases and J by 3 bases; unmatched bases: 8. Written as DNA, the CDR3 is TGTGCCACATCGGGGGGGGAACGCTACGAGCAGTACTTC. It translates to CATSGGERYEQYF. The variable domain in full, with the rest retrieved from reference TRBV11-2 and TRBJ2-7, is EAGVAQSPRYKIIEKRQSVAFWCNPISGHATLYWYQQILGQGPKLLIQFQNNGVVDDSQLPKDRFSAERLKGVDSTLKIQPAKLEDSAVYLCATSGGERYEQYFGPGTRLTVT.